This T cell receptor beta chain was obtained from a study of blood T cell repertoires in COVID-19. As for the study in general: The analysed material was cDNA or gDNA that came from T cells, B-cell-depleted T cells, or PBMCs.

As originally analysed: Nucleated cell number was recorded as an estimate derived from reference gene primer amplification. Profiled with immunoSEQ multiplex PCR; TCRdb holds only in-frame clones, not every one. The DNA was the basis for D and trimming; V, J and clone size are from that table. The table records 100,000 to 150,000 clones, around 81% of them present only once. The TCR comes from a man in his sixties with acute or convalescent COVID-19. The sequenced sample consisted of peripheral blood.

For the CDR3, the DNA is TGTGCCTGGATCCGGTCTGGGGCCAACGTCCTGACTTTC. This translates into CAWIRSGANVLTF. The chain links TRBV30 to TRBJ2-6, with unresolved D. V was clipped by 4 bases and J by 1 base, with 5 bases between them. The CDR3 consists of 13 residues. Germline V gene lookup returns CDR1 GTSNPN and CDR2 SVGIG (reference sequence).